The next 10 T cell receptor beta chains were all read from a single sample in a study of Graves' ophthalmopathy and Graves' hyperthyroidism. Researchers took RNA transcripts and amplified TCR beta CDR3 regions from them. The first round was an RT-PCR with HTBI primers, and the second round was a multiplex PCR. A single record per CDR3 protein comes from TCRdb applying MiXCR to the multiplex PCR reads. The sample yields hundreds of thousands of distinct CDR3 sequences, around a fifth seen once. Sequences were obtained from peripheral blood. These receptors were obtained from a woman younger than 30 with stable Graves' hyperthyroidism. Some clones in this sample may be carry-over from other donors' samples.

Concerning this clonotype: A much more abundant neighbour one base away suggests this may be a read error. The rearrangement joins TRBV12-3 or TRBV12-4 to TRBJ2-4; perhaps D is TRBD1 or TRBD2 (6 bases each). There are 14 residues in the CDR3. The DNA for the CDR3 is TGTGCCAGCAGGGGGGGCGTTGCCAAAAACATTAAGTACTTC. Its translation: CASRGGVAKNIKYF.

As regards this clonotype: A much more abundant neighbour one base away suggests this may be a read error. This chain uses TRBV6-1 with TRBJ1-1; TRBD1 is a possible D gene (5 bases). Trimming took 7 bases from V and 3 from J, leaving 15 bases between them. The CDR3 is 14 amino acids. Germline CDR1 MNHNS, CDR2 SASEGT. Written as DNA, the CDR3 is TGTGCCAGCACCCAGGACGGGGCGGACACTGAAGCTTTCTTT. Its translation: CASTQDGADTEAFF.

There are many counts of this clonotype. V usage is TRBV12-3 or TRBV12-4 and J usage is TRBJ1-5; TRBD1 might be the D (6 bases). Trimming removed 4 bases at V and 1 base at J, with 14 bases between. The CDR3 runs 16 residues. CDR3 region: CASSSTGPHSNQPQHF. The CDR3 nucleotides are TGTGCCAGCAGTTCCACAGGGCCCCACAGCAATCAGCCCCAGCATTTT.

The CDR3 sequence: CASSEVGARYGYTF. CDR3 sequence (DNA): TGTGCCAGCAGTGAAGTAGGAGCCCGGTATGGCTACACCTTC. The rearrangement links TRBV6-1 to TRBJ1-2; unclear D gene. There are 14 residues in the CDR3. Trimming cost V 1 base and J 5 bases, with 11 bases left between them. The germline CDR1 and CDR2 sequences are MNHNS and SASEGT.

In DNA form, the CDR3 reads TGTGCCAGCAGTTCCCAGGGATCCCAAGGGTATGGCTACACCTTC. Translated: CASSSQGSQGYGYTF. The chain uses TRBV6-5 and TRBJ1-2; D is possibly TRBD1 (5 bases). The length of the CDR3 is 15 residues. Germline-derived CDR1 and CDR2 are MNHEY and SVGAGI. The V end lost 4 bases, the J end lost 5 bases, and 17 bases lay between the germline ends.

This clonotype was detected ten times or more. The chain links TRBV25-1 to TRBJ1-5; D may be TRBD1 (5 bases). The germline V and J ends were trimmed by 0 bases and 4 bases, with 19 bases remaining between them. Germline V CDR1 and CDR2: MGHDK, SYGVNS. This CDR3 spans 18 amino acids. CDR3 coding DNA: TGTGCCAGCAGTGAATATCCCGGGCAAGGGACTCAGAATCAGCCCCAGCATTTT. Translation: CASSEYPGQGTQNQPQHF.

This clonotype was recorded many times. CDR3 nucleotides: TGTGCCAGCAGTTCCGGGACTAGTTGGGTGGTGGAGACCCAGTACTTC. Residues: CASSSGTSWVVETQYF. The chain recombines TRBV28 with TRBJ2-5; 8 nucleotides align to TRBD2. J was trimmed by 5 bases and V by 4 bases; bases with no gene match: 12. Germline CDR1 is MDHEN and CDR2 is SYDVKM. This CDR3 is 16 amino acids long. Full variable domain (rest looked up from reference TRBV28 and TRBJ2-5): DVKVTQSSRYLVKRTGEKVFLECVQDMDHENMFWYRQDPGLGLRLIYFSYDVKMKEKGDIPEGYSVSREKKERFSLILESASTNQTSMYLCASSSGTSWVVETQYFGPGTRLLVL.

This clonotype was seen only a few times. The V and J genes are TRBV19 and TRBJ1-5; 7 positions match TRBD1. CDR1 is LNHDA, CDR2 SQIVND, per germline (reference sequence). This CDR3 comprises 15 residues. J was trimmed by 6 bases and V by 3 bases; bases with no gene match: 8. CDR3 residues: CASSILVGGFQPQHF. The CDR3 DNA sequence: TGTGCCAGTAGTATTCTGGTAGGGGGCTTTCAGCCCCAGCATTTT.

There are many counts of this clonotype. The chain couples TRBV6-1 to TRBJ1-1; 7 bases align to TRBD1. The length of the CDR3 is 13 residues. The junction had 5 bases not matched to a gene; V was cut back by 6 bases and J by 4 bases. CDR1 MNHNS and CDR2 SASEGT come from the germline V gene. The CDR3 nucleotides are TGTGCCAGCAGCAGTGACAGGGCCACTGAAGCTTTCTTT. It encodes CASSSDRATEAFF.

Concerning this clonotype: This may stem from a read error, because a much larger clone lies one nucleotide away. This CDR3 is missing its conserved last phenylalanine or tryptophan, likely due to a read error. The rearrangement joins TRBV11-1 to TRBJ1-2; unclear D gene. The CDR3 covers 15 residues. Trimming cost V 6 bases and J 3 bases, with 17 bases left between them. Germline CDR1 SGHAT, CDR2 FQDESV (reference sequence). In DNA form, the CDR3 reads TGTGCCAGCAGTTCATCTGCCGGGAGCCACTATGGCTACACCCTC. It specifies CASSSSAGSHYGYTL.